The entry below gives a single T cell receptor beta chain sequence along with its context. The junction had 11 bases not matched to a gene; V was cut back by 4 bases and J by 10 bases. This CDR3 region has 14 residues. Germline-derived CDR1 and CDR2 are MNHEY and SVGAGI. The sample comes from a study of T cell responses to AZD1222 COVID-19 vaccine. Sequenced by immunoSEQ multiplex PCR; TCRdb stores in-frame clones only, minus some. The sample yields roughly 100,000 clones, over 70% seen once. The J gene is TRBJ1-1, the V gene TRBV6-5, with 8 bases lining up with TRBD1. The sequence was collected from an adult in good health. The sequencing here drew on peripheral blood, taken on day 0 of AZD1222 vaccination. The CDR3 bases are TGTGCCAGCAGTTCACCGCTTGACAGGGGAGCAGCTTTCTTT. As protein: CASSSPLDRGAAFF.